The clone carrying this T cell receptor (beta chain) came up a few times. Its cognate antigen is unknown. In TCRdb, the reads were re-called with MiXCR into one record per CDR3 protein. This table has almost 500,000 distinct CDR3 sequences, about 11% appearing once. With V trimmed by 2 bases and J by 4 bases, 7 bases remained unmatched. Germline CDR1 ENHRY, CDR2 SYGVKD. This CDR3 spans 18 amino acids. This record comes from a study of T cell repertoires in cytomegalovirus infection. Turning to the study itself: Matching HLA type, along with CMV infection, was indicated by public TCR beta signatures. Findings of the study overall: CMV-specific TCR beta clonotypes restricted by HLA-C were the ones dominating the ex vivo response.

This chain uses TRBV10-3 with TRBJ2-5; TRBD2 matches at 16 bases. This clonotype was sampled from a human donor in good health (CMV status not recorded). Some clones in this sample may be carry-over from other donors' samples. Sequencing used PBMCs. CDR3 residues: CAISEPGTSGRATETQYF. The CDR3 DNA reads as TGTGCCATCAGTGAGCCCGGGACTAGCGGGAGGGCCACAGAGACCCAGTACTTC.